These 32 T cell receptor beta chains originate from one sample sequenced in a study of vaccination effects on CD4 cells after COVID-19. Antigen-specific CD4+ T cells were first expanded with viral peptide pools by the ViraFEST assay and only then sequenced. Scientists isolated CD4+ T cells after a roughly nine-day culture period ended. The study found no prior SARS-CoV-2 infection in the vaccine recipients, who tested negative for nucleocapsid antibodies. Repertoires were generated with immunoSEQ multiplex PCR, while TCRdb's copy carries only in-frame clones and drops some. The profile shows about 73,000 clones, roughly 74% of them singletons. The antigens these receptors bind are not known. The starting material was CD4+ T cells from PBMCs cultured with HCoV-NL63 spike peptides, obtained before COVID-19 vaccination. The receptors shown here come from a human donor who received a COVID-19 vaccine.

The chain carries TRBV7-3 and TRBJ2-3; 8 bases line up with TRBD1. The length of the CDR3 is 13 residues. Losses at the gene ends were 8 bases for V and 0 bases for J; bases not matched to a gene: 1. Germline V gene sequence: CDR1 SGHTA, CDR2 FQGTGA. CDR3 sequence (DNA): TGTGCCAGCGGGACAGGTAGCACAGATACGCAGTATTTT. Protein sequence: CASGTGSTDTQYF.

This chain's CDR3 is CASSVAGVEQFF. The CDR3 bases are TGTGCCAGCAGCGTAGCCGGGGTTGAGCAGTTCTTC. V gene TRBV9 combines with J gene TRBJ2-1; weak D call: TRBD2 (5 bases). The germline gives CDR1 SGDLS, CDR2 YYNGEE. This CDR3 is 12 amino acids long. V was trimmed by 0 bases and J by 9 bases, leaving 7 bases between them.

The chain combines TRBV7-7 with TRBJ2-1; TRBD2 is a possible D gene (7 bases). Germline V gene data show CDR1 as SSHAT and CDR2 as FNYEAQ (reference sequence). CDR3 length: 15 residues. V lost 1 base, J lost 4 bases, and 11 bases lay in between. As DNA, the CDR3 is TGTGCCAGCAGCTTAGGAGGGGGGGGATACAATGAGCAGTTCTTC. Translation: CASSLGGGGYNEQFF.

V and J are TRBV28 and TRBJ2-5, with no clear D. CDR3 length: 12 residues. Trimming cost V 2 bases and J 4 bases, with 5 bases left between them. Per germline, CDR1 MDHEN and CDR2 SYDVKM. CDR3: CASSLVRETQYF. In nucleotides, the CDR3 is TGTGCCAGCAGTTTAGTTCGAGAGACCCAGTACTTC.

This rearrangement joins TRBV3-1 (or the pseudogene TRBV3-2) to TRBJ2-5; D is uncertain. Trimming stripped 4 bases from V and 0 bases from J, with 12 bases between. Germline V CDR1 and CDR2: LGHDT, YNNKEL (reference sequence). The CDR3 is 15 residues long. CDR3 in amino acids: CASSPLTTYQETQYF. CDR3 in DNA: TGTGCCAGCAGCCCCCTTACTACGTACCAAGAGACCCAGTACTTC.

This rearrangement joins TRBV5-4 to TRBJ1-1, with D unclear. The germline gives CDR1 SGHNT, CDR2 YYREEE (reference sequence). CDR3 length equals 14 residues. V lost 0 bases and J lost 1, with 7 bases in between. CDR3 nucleotides: TGTGCCAGCAGCTTGGGTCTTTCGAACACTGAAGCTTTCTTT. This gives the protein CASSLGLSNTEAFF.

The rearrangement links TRBV12-5 to TRBJ2-5; TRBD2 aligns across 7 bases. In germline, CDR1 is LGHNT, CDR2 FRNRAP. V lost 1 base and J lost 4; bases outside the gene matches: 6. CDR3 length equals 15 residues. CDR3 nucleotides: TGTGCTAGTGGTTTGGCCGTAGCGGGTACAGAGACCCAGTACTTC. This codes for CASGLAVAGTETQYF.

The chain uses TRBV10-3 and TRBJ2-7; tentatively, D is TRBD1 (6 bases). The germline V gene has CDR1 ENHRY and CDR2 SYGVKD. This CDR3 spans 14 amino acids. Between the trimmed V and J ends, which lost 5 bases and 0 bases, there was a span of 11 bases. The CDR3 sequence is CAISRDKVSYEQYV. The CDR3 DNA sequence: TGTGCCATCAGTAGGGACAAGGTCTCCTACGAGCAGTACGTC.

This chain links TRBV7-3 with TRBJ2-7; D is unresolved. Germline V lookup: CDR1 SGHTA, CDR2 FQGTGA. The CDR3 is 12 amino acids. V was clipped by 3 bases and J by 2 bases, with 5 bases between them. The CDR3 reads CASSFQTYEQYV. CDR3 bases: TGTGCCAGCAGCTTTCAGACCTACGAGCAGTACGTC.

The rearrangement uses TRBV4-1 and TRBJ1-4; TRBD1 is a possible D gene (5 bases). The germline gives CDR1 MGHRA, CDR2 YSYEKL. Trimming took 1 base from V and 8 from J, leaving 20 bases between them. The CDR3 has 17 residues. CDR3 amino acids: CASSQAGSGAFQEKLFF. The CDR3 coding sequence is TGCGCCAGCAGCCAAGCCGGGAGCGGGGCTTTCCAAGAAAAACTGTTTTTT.

The count of this clone is one. The gene calls are TRBV19 and TRBJ1-2; 7 bases align to TRBD1. Trimming took 3 bases from V and 1 from J; bases not matched to a gene: 2. This CDR3 region has 14 residues. Germline V gives CDR1 LNHDA, CDR2 SQIVND (reference sequence). The DNA of the CDR3 is TGTGCCAGTAGTATGACAGGGAGTAACTATGGCTACACCTTC. It translates to CASSMTGSNYGYTF. The whole variable domain, filled in from reference TRBV19 and TRBJ1-2, reads DGGITQSPKYLFRKEGQNVTLSCEQNLNHDAMYWYRQDPGQGLRLIYYSQIVNDFQKGDIAEGYSVSREKKESFPLTVTSAQKNPTAFYLCASSMTGSNYGYTFGSGTRLTVV.

The chain is built from TRBV2 and TRBJ2-1, with TRBD2 as a possible D gene (6 bases). Germline CDR1 SNHLY, CDR2 FYNNEI. This CDR3 contains 13 residues. V lost 4 bases and J 6 bases, leaving 10 bases between the germline ends. The CDR3 here is CASSGGVSNEQFF. In DNA form, the CDR3 reads TGTGCCAGCAGTGGGGGGGTTAGCAATGAGCAGTTCTTC.

The chain uses TRBV4-1 and TRBJ1-5; 10 bases map to TRBD1. The ends lost 2 bases at V and 2 bases at J; junction bases unmatched: 9. Germline values: CDR1 MGHRA, CDR2 YSYEKL. This CDR3 has 18 residues. The CDR3 region has the DNA TGCGCCAGCAGCCAAACCGCCGACAGGGGGCACGGCAATCAGCCCCAGCATTTT. Its translation is CASSQTADRGHGNQPQHF.

V is TRBV19 and J is TRBJ1-6; tentatively, D is TRBD1 (6 bases). This CDR3 spans 15 amino acids. Trimming shortened V by 10 bases and J by 0 bases, and 13 bases separated the two germline ends. Germline CDR1 is LNHDA and CDR2 is SQIVND (reference sequence). Here the CDR3 DNA reads TGTGCCACCAAACAGGGAAGCTCCTATAATTCACCCCTCCACTTT. This encodes CATKQGSSYNSPLHF.

V and J are TRBV11-2 and TRBJ2-1; D uncertain. V lost 2 bases to trimming and J lost 8 bases, with 16 bases between them. This CDR3 comprises 15 residues. The germline gives CDR1 SGHAT, CDR2 FQNNGV. The CDR3 nucleotides are TGTGCCAGCAGCTTAAGAGACCCCGAGGTTCATGAGCAGTTCTTC. It yields the protein CASSLRDPEVHEQFF.

The chain links TRBV7-8 to TRBJ2-1; D unclear. The V and J ends lost 0 bases and 0 bases respectively, with 9 bases between them. The V gene's germline CDR1 is SGHVS and CDR2 FQNEAQ. The CDR3 is made up of 16 amino acids. The CDR3 here is CASSLAGRSSYNEQFF. CDR3 DNA sequence: TGTGCCAGCAGCTTAGCGGGCAGAAGCTCCTACAATGAGCAGTTCTTC. Full variable domain (missing parts from reference TRBV7-8 and TRBJ2-1): GAGVSQSPRYKVAKRGQDVALRCDPISGHVSLFWYQQALGQGPEFLTYFQNEAQLDKSGLPSDRFFAERPEGSVSTLKIQRTQQEDSAVYLCASSLAGRSSYNEQFFGPGTRLTVL.

The CDR3 bases are TGTGCCAGCACCGAAATGTCTCGGGGGGGAGCTGACGGGGAGCTGTTTTTT. It translates to CASTEMSRGGADGELFF. This sequence joins TRBV28 and TRBJ2-2; 8 nucleotides line up with TRBD2. CDR3 length: 17 residues. V lost 7 bases, J lost 7 bases, and 17 bases stayed unmatched. CDR1 is MDHEN and CDR2 is SYDVKM in the germline V gene.

The chain has TRBV24-1 and TRBJ2-3; TRBD2 matches 10 bases. With 0 bases clipped from V and 4 bases from J, the junction kept 3 bases outside the gene matches. Per germline, CDR1 KGHDR and CDR2 SFDVKD. CDR3 size: 16 residues. The CDR3 DNA reads TGTGCCACCAGTGATTTGGCTAGCGGGGGCGCAGATACGCAGTATTTT. Translated: CATSDLASGGADTQYF.

The CDR3 protein is CASSLVQGTTYGYTF. In nucleotides, the CDR3 is TGTGCCAGCAGCTTAGTTCAAGGCACAACCTATGGCTACACCTTC. This chain links TRBV7-2 with TRBJ1-2; D remains ambiguous. This CDR3 contains 15 residues. The germline V gene encodes CDR1 SGHTA and CDR2 FQGNSA. The V gene lost 1 base and the J gene lost 4 bases, with 13 bases spanning the gap.

This rearrangement joins TRBV4-1 to TRBJ1-3; 7 nucleotides align to TRBD1. Germline CDR1 is MGHRA and CDR2 is YSYEKL. V trimming: 3 bases; J trimming: 6 bases; junction bases outside the gene matches: 14. The CDR3 length is 17 residues. The CDR3 region is CASSQFSRGQTINTIYF. The DNA of the CDR3 is TGCGCCAGCAGCCAGTTCTCAAGGGGACAGACTATAAACACCATATATTTT.

This clone was observed once. The V gene is TRBV19, the J gene TRBJ1-4, with D perhaps matching TRBD1 (5 bases). Trimming pared 3 bases from V and 4 bases from J, leaving 15 bases between. This CDR3 has 16 amino acids. Per the germline V gene, CDR1 is LNHDA and CDR2 is SQIVND (reference sequence). In nucleotides, the CDR3 is TGTGCCAGTAGTATCCGAAGGGGCGCGGGTAATGAAAAACTGTTTTTT. It is translated as CASSIRRGAGNEKLFF.

This chain connects TRBV28 to TRBJ1-6, with TRBD1 as a possible D gene (6 bases). This CDR3 has 15 amino acids. V was cut by 6 bases and J by 5 bases, with 14 bases left in between. Germline V CDR1 and CDR2: MDHEN, SYDVKM. CDR3 protein: CASSPTTGNNSPLHF. The CDR3 coding sequence is TGTGCCAGCAGCCCCACGACAGGCAATAATTCACCCCTCCACTTT.

The V gene is TRBV12-3 or TRBV12-4, the J gene TRBJ1-4; D is uncertain. The CDR3 sequence is 12 residues long. Trimming took off 6 bases at V and 8 bases at J, with 10 bases between the two ends. CDR3 sequence (DNA): TGTGCCAGCAGGGGATCTTTCGAAAAACTGTTTTTT. Residues: CASRGSFEKLFF.

V is TRBV28 and J is TRBJ2-3; tentatively, D is TRBD1 (6 bases). The CDR3 runs 16 residues. The ends were cut back, 7 bases at V and 0 bases at J, with 17 bases in the middle. Germline CDR1 is MDHEN and CDR2 is SYDVKM. The CDR3 DNA is TGTGCCAGCACCTCCCTCGGGACATCTAGCACAGATACGCAGTATTTT. Protein product: CASTSLGTSSTDTQYF.

This clone has more than one count but fewer than ten. The CDR3 loop is CASSGQGYEQYV. Written as DNA, the CDR3 is TGTGCCAGCAGTGGACAGGGGTACGAGCAGTACGTC. This chain joins TRBV2 and TRBJ2-7; TRBD1 aligns across 8 bases. The germline gives CDR1 SNHLY, CDR2 FYNNEI. V trimming: 4 bases; J trimming: 4 bases; junction bases outside the gene matches: 0. This CDR3 is built from 12 residues.

The chain links TRBV5-1 to TRBJ1-1, with D perhaps matching TRBD1 (6 bases). Germline V CDR1 and CDR2: SGHRS, YFSETQ. Trimming shortened V by 4 bases and J by 1 base, and 17 bases separated the two germline ends. The CDR3 consists of 16 residues. CDR3 DNA: TGCGCCAGCAGCCATGGGAGGGGGGCAGGGAACACTGAAGCTTTCTTT. Translating it yields CASSHGRGAGNTEAFF.

The chain carries TRBV6-2 or TRBV6-3 and TRBJ2-3; TRBD1 aligns across 9 bases. This CDR3 is built from 17 residues. Trimming removed 5 bases from V and 4 bases from J; junction bases left unmatched: 13. Germline V gene data show CDR1 as MNHEY and CDR2 as SVGEGT. CDR3 residues: CASSPKTGGYPPDTQYF. In DNA form, the CDR3 reads TGTGCCAGCAGTCCAAAGACAGGGGGTTATCCCCCAGATACGCAGTATTTT.

The CDR3 spells CASSLGPTSTDTQYF. The CDR3, as DNA: TGCGCCAGCAGCTTGGGCCCCACTAGCACAGATACGCAGTATTTT. The chain recombines TRBV5-1 with TRBJ2-3; no reliable D call. Germline V lookup: CDR1 SGHRS, CDR2 YFSETQ. V lost 0 bases and J 0 bases, leaving 8 bases between the germline ends. The CDR3 runs 15 residues.

The genes are TRBV6-5 and TRBJ1-4; 8 nucleotides line up with TRBD1. This CDR3 is built from 13 residues. Trimming removed 8 bases from V and 8 bases from J; junction bases left unmatched: 7. Germline lookup yields CDR1 MNHEY and CDR2 SVGAGI. The CDR3 coding sequence is TGTGCCAGCCAGACAGGGGAGTACGAAAAACTGTTTTTT. Encoded protein: CASQTGEYEKLFF.

The V gene is TRBV27, the J gene TRBJ1-1, with D possibly matching TRBD1 (5 bases). This CDR3 region has 13 residues. The V gene lost 2 bases and the J gene lost 8 bases, with 12 bases spanning the gap. CDR1 is MNHEY and CDR2 is SMNVEV in the germline V gene (reference sequence). The CDR3 sequence: CASSLKRQGEAFF. CDR3 DNA sequence: TGTGCCAGCAGTTTAAAGAGGCAGGGCGAAGCTTTCTTT.

The chain employs TRBV6-5 and TRBJ1-2; 9 bases map to TRBD1. CDR1 is MNHEY and CDR2 is SVGAGI in the germline V gene. V dropped 6 bases and J dropped 5; count of bases not matched to a gene: 7. The CDR3 extends over 14 amino acids. The CDR3 nucleotides read TGTGCCAGCAGAGACAGGGGGGATGAGTATGGCTACACCTTC. Its protein product is CASRDRGDEYGYTF.

This chain uses TRBV25-1 with TRBJ2-3; 7 positions match TRBD2. The CDR3 has 14 residues. The J segment lost 3 bases and the V segment lost 6 bases, leaving 6 bases of the junction unmatched. The germline V gene has CDR1 MGHDK and CDR2 SYGVNS. The CDR3 DNA reads TGTGCCAGCAGGAAGACTAGCTTAACAGATACGCAGTATTTT. It specifies CASRKTSLTDTQYF.